This passage covers 9 T cell receptor beta chains from one sample sequenced in a study of radiotherapy plus CTLA-4 blockade in lung cancer (dated by TCRdb to the late 2010s). The library was prepared using the immunoSEQ multiplex PCR assay. Drawn from immuneACCESS, this table holds only the in-frame rearrangements with V and J called that TCRdb kept. Clones are partly lost; checked studies trace under half to an unresolved V gene and leave the rest unexplained. The sample includes about 49,000 clones, with 76% observed a single time. The biggest ten clones account for roughly 11% of the sample. The source was peripheral blood, collected from a patient treated with radiotherapy plus ipilimumab. These receptors were obtained from a human donor with non-small cell lung cancer who had stable disease on radiotherapy plus ipilimumab.

The gene calls are TRBV4-1 and TRBJ1-5; D is unclear. The V gene lost 0 bases and the J gene lost 0 bases, with 6 bases spanning the gap. The CDR3 spans 15 residues. In germline, CDR1 is MGHRA, CDR2 YSYEKL. DNA for the CDR3: TGCGCCAGCAGCCAAGAGACGTATAGCAATCAGCCCCAGCATTTT. Translating gives CASSQETYSNQPQHF.

The rearrangement links TRBV5-1 to TRBJ2-7; possible D gene TRBD1, 5 bases. Looked up from germline, CDR1 is SGHRS and CDR2 is YFSETQ. The CDR3 runs 13 residues. V shed 2 bases and J shed 2 bases, with 8 bases lying between them. The CDR3 here is CASSLPGTYEQYF. In DNA, the CDR3 is TGCGCCAGCAGCTTACCAGGGACCTACGAGCAGTACTTC. Based on the CDR3 plus reference TRBV5-1 and TRBJ2-7, the full variable domain is KAGVTQTPRYLIKTRGQQVTLSCSPISGHRSVSWYQQTPGQGLQFLFEYFSETQRNKGNFPGRFSGRQFSNSRSEMNVSTLELGDSALYLCASSLPGTYEQYFGPGTRLTVT.

The chain links TRBV11-1 to TRBJ1-2; 7 positions agree with TRBD1. This CDR3 is 15 amino acids long. CDR1 SGHAT and CDR2 FQDESV come from the germline V gene (reference sequence). The J segment lost 5 bases and the V segment lost 1 base, leaving 7 bases of the junction unmatched. The CDR3 is CASSLVRGQSYGYTF. CDR3 coding DNA: TGTGCCAGCAGCTTAGTCCGGGGACAGAGTTATGGCTACACCTTC.

The rearrangement uses TRBV19 and TRBJ1-2; D not resolved. This CDR3 spans 14 amino acids. Germline-derived CDR1 and CDR2 are LNHDA and SQIVND (reference sequence). Trimming took off 8 bases at V and 0 bases at J, with 13 bases between the two ends. CDR3 region: CASSPEAPNYGYTF. The CDR3 coding sequence is TGTGCCAGTTCGCCAGAAGCCCCTAACTATGGCTACACCTTC.

This clone was recorded only once. The V and J genes are TRBV5-1 and TRBJ2-7; D is unclear. Trimming cost V 2 bases and J 0 bases, with 9 bases left between them. The CDR3 contains 14 residues. CDR1 SGHRS and CDR2 YFSETQ come from the germline V gene. The CDR3 loop is CASSLQSSSYEQYF. CDR3 DNA sequence: TGCGCCAGCAGCTTACAAAGTAGCTCCTACGAGCAGTACTTC.

Concerning this clone: The junction departs from the called germline gene at one end, perhaps through a read error. The rearrangement links TRBV7-9 to TRBJ1-2; TRBD1 is a possible D gene (6 bases). The CDR3 spans 13 residues. Germline-derived CDR1 and CDR2 are SEHNR and FQNEAQ (reference sequence). The CDR3 loop reads CASSPGTGRRDMF. CDR3 nucleotides: TGTGCCAGCAGCCCCGGAACGGGGCGCAGGGACATGTTC.

The CDR3 bases are TGTGCCAGCAGCTTAGGGCAGGAGAACACTGAAGCTTTCTTT. Protein product: CASSLGQENTEAFF. V is TRBV7-9 and J is TRBJ1-1, with no clear D. Trimming removed 1 base from V and 1 base from J, with 7 bases in between. Germline V gene lookup returns CDR1 SEHNR and CDR2 FQNEAQ (reference sequence). This CDR3 region has 14 residues.

The rearrangement uses TRBV15 and TRBJ2-3; TRBD2 agrees at 7 bases. This CDR3 is 14 amino acids long. The V gene's germline CDR1 is LNHNV and CDR2 YYDKDF (reference sequence). J gave up 4 bases and V 6 bases, and 7 bases lay outside the gene matches. Written as DNA, the CDR3 is TGTGCCACCAGGGCTCGGGGGGAATCAGATACGCAGTATTTT. Protein product: CATRARGESDTQYF.

In its sample, this clone was seen once. The CDR3 protein is CAISGGTGAETQYF. The CDR3 region has the DNA TGTGCCATCAGTGGGGGTACAGGAGCGGAGACCCAGTACTTC. The J gene is TRBJ2-5, the V gene TRBV10-3, with a tentative D call TRBD1 (5 bases). The CDR3 has 14 residues. Trimming left V 4 bases short and J 5 bases short, with 14 bases between. Germline assignment: CDR1 ENHRY and CDR2 SYGVKD.